The following is a T cell receptor beta chain sequence with its context. Amplified TCR beta CDR3 regions came from RNA transcripts. First-round RT-PCR with HTBI primers amplified the TCR CDR3 region. TCRdb reanalysed the multiplex PCR reads using MiXCR and keeps one entry per CDR3 protein. The sample holds 600,000 to 650,000 distinct CDR3 sequences; 20% are singletons and the top ten take more than 30%. This sample was included in a study of T cells in Graves' hyperthyroidism and ophthalmopathy. Per the germline V gene, CDR1 is SGHRS and CDR2 is YFSETQ. The CDR3 runs 15 residues. V shed 4 bases and J 5 bases; nucleotides not matched to a gene: 10.

This sequence was found in a man aged 25-40 years with Graves' ophthalmopathy. The chain is built from TRBV5-1 and TRBJ2-5; 8 bases are a match to TRBD1. The source material was blood. CDR3 residues: CASSPDRVGFETQYF. The CDR3 nucleotides read TGCGCCAGCAGCCCGGACAGGGTTGGGTTTGAGACCCAGTACTTC. The whole variable domain, remainder taken from reference TRBV5-1 and TRBJ2-5, is KAGVTQTPRYLIKTRGQQVTLSCSPISGHRSVSWYQQTPGQGLQFLFEYFSETQRNKGNFPGRFSGRQFSNSRSEMNVSTLELGDSALYLCASSPDRVGFETQYFGPGTRLLVL.